This T cell receptor (beta chain) was sequenced during a study of T cells after yellow fever vaccination. Notes on the study in general: When the response was secondary, it was weaker but reached its peak faster, day 5 versus 15.

The CDR3 has 12 residues. Germline V lookup: CDR1 LGHNT, CDR2 FRNRAP. Trimming took off 4 bases at V and 1 base at J, with 4 bases between the two ends. TCRdb fed the 5' RACE reads into MiXCR, producing one record per CDR3 protein. The data hold some 100,000 distinct CDR3 sequences, with approximately 9% observed a single time. This clonotype was counted between two and nine times. J is TRBJ1-1 and V is TRBV12-5; D uncertain. The sequence was collected from a man aged 18 to 30 who received the YFV17D yellow fever vaccine. Material: CD8+ T cells not binding an NS4B(214-222) dextramer, sorted from PBMCs, obtained roughly 15 days after the first yellow fever vaccination. Here the CDR3 DNA reads TGTGCTAGTGGTTATGAGAACACTGAAGCTTTCTTT. This codes for CASGYENTEAFF. The full variable domain, with the rest looked up from reference TRBV12-5 and TRBJ1-1, is DARVTQTPRHKVTEMGQEVTMRCQPILGHNTVFWYRQTMMQGLELLAYFRNRAPLDDSGMPKDRFSAEMPDATLATLKIQPSEPRDSAVYFCASGYENTEAFFGQGTRLTVV.